These 21 T cell receptor beta chains share one sample of origin, sequenced in a study of blood T cell repertoires in COVID-19. Produced via immunoSEQ multiplex PCR; TCRdb's table is partial and in-frame only. The sample holds more than 200,000 clones, around 82% seen once. The sample consisted of peripheral blood. Every receptor here comes from a man between 35 and 55 years old with active or convalescent COVID-19.

CDR3 residues: CASSTAGTLNEKLFF. Here the CDR3 DNA reads TGTGCCAGTAGCACCGCCGGGACACTTAATGAAAAACTGTTTTTT. The V gene is TRBV19, the J gene TRBJ1-4; possibly TRBD1 for D (6 bases). Between the trimmed V and J ends, which lost 6 bases and 4 bases, there was a span of 15 bases. CDR1 is LNHDA, CDR2 SQIVND, per germline (reference sequence). CDR3 size: 15 residues.

The chain employs TRBV6-5 and TRBJ2-2, with 10 bases identical to TRBD1. V was clipped by 6 bases and J by 2 bases; unmatched bases: 3. The germline V gene encodes CDR1 MNHEY and CDR2 SVGAGI. The CDR3 covers 15 residues. The CDR3 DNA reads TGTGCCAGCAGCTGGGACAGGGGAAACACCGGGGAGCTGTTTTTT. Residues: CASSWDRGNTGELFF.

The gene calls are TRBV27 and TRBJ1-1; no definite D call. The V gene's germline CDR1 is MNHEY and CDR2 SMNVEV (reference sequence). With 7 bases removed from V and 0 bases from J, the gap between germline ends came to 18 bases. The CDR3 covers 16 residues. For the CDR3, the DNA is TGTGCCAGCACCTCGGGGTTGGGGAGCGTGAACACTGAAGCTTTCTTT. Amino acid sequence: CASTSGLGSVNTEAFF.

The V call is TRBV21-1, the J call TRBJ1-5. TRBV21-1 is a pseudogene. The CDR3 is 16 amino acids. This chain's CDR3 is CASSKEERLLNQPQHF. CDR3 in DNA: TGTGCCAGCAGCAAGGAGGAAAGGCTCCTCAATCAGCCCCAGCATTTT.

The chain employs TRBV6-5 and TRBJ1-5, with D unresolved. The CDR3 is 14 residues long. Germline CDR1 reads MNHEY; CDR2 reads SVGAGI. Trimming took off 7 bases at V and 0 bases at J, with 10 bases between the two ends. CDR3 in DNA: TGTGCCAGCACCCAGACAAATAGCAATCAGCCCCAGCATTTT. The encoded protein is CASTQTNSNQPQHF.

V usage is TRBV6-5 and J usage is TRBJ2-7; D is possibly TRBD1 (6 bases). The CDR3 consists of 13 residues. The germline gives CDR1 MNHEY, CDR2 SVGAGI. Deletions cut 6 bases from V and 7 bases from J, with 16 bases between. The CDR3 sequence is CASRDSTIREQYF. CDR3 DNA: TGTGCCAGCAGGGACAGTACCATCAGGGAGCAGTACTTC.

This clone is a singleton in its sample. The germline gene is not matched at one end of the junction; a read error may be the cause. V and J are TRBV7-7 and TRBJ2-3; TRBD1 aligns across 8 bases. This CDR3 has 16 residues. Germline CDR1 and CDR2: SSHAT and FNYEAQ (reference sequence). The CDR3 bases are TGTGCTAGCAGTACCGGACAGGGCATCACCCCAGATACGCAGTATTTT. It encodes CASSTGQGITPDTQYF.

In this sample, this clone turned up a few times. The rearrangement uses TRBV18 and TRBJ1-1; 7 positions agree with TRBD1. The CDR3 totals 14 residues. The V segment lost 6 bases and the J segment 4 bases; nucleotides outside the gene matches: 8. Germline-derived CDR1 and CDR2 are KGHSH and LQKENI. The CDR3 coding sequence is TGTGCCAGCTCTCCCGGACAGGATCTCACTGAAGCTTTCTTT. Its translation: CASSPGQDLTEAFF.

The chain joins TRBV6-4 to TRBJ2-3; D uncertain. This CDR3 spans 13 amino acids. Deletions cut 0 bases from V and 4 bases from J, with 5 bases between. CDR1 is MRHNA, CDR2 SNTAGT, per germline. The CDR3: CASSDSRSDTQYF. The CDR3 coding sequence is TGTGCCAGCAGTGACTCGAGGTCAGATACGCAGTATTTT.

This clone was seen once. Germline is not matched at one junction end, which may reflect a read error. V gene TRBV10-2 combines with J gene TRBJ2-3; D remains unclear. Germline V gene sequence: CDR1 WSHSY, CDR2 SAAADI. This CDR3 is 15 amino acids long. The CDR3 is CASRESPTSTDTQYF. CDR3 nucleotides: TGCGCCAGCAGAGAGTCTCCCACTAGCACAGATACGCAGTATTTT.

This chain links TRBV29-1 with TRBJ2-7; a possible D gene is TRBD2 (5 bases). The CDR3 runs to 12 residues. Trimming cost V 1 base and J 3 bases, with 7 bases left between them. CDR1 is SQVTM, CDR2 ANQGSEA, per germline. This CDR3 is CSVEGRSYEQYF. The DNA of the CDR3 is TGCAGCGTTGAAGGGAGGAGCTACGAGCAGTACTTC.

V gene TRBV5-6 combines with J gene TRBJ2-7, with D perhaps matching TRBD2 (5 bases). The CDR3 loop spans 17 amino acids. Germline V lookup: CDR1 SGHDT, CDR2 YYEEEE. Between the trimmed V and J ends, which lost 4 bases and 3 bases, there was a span of 23 bases. CDR3 nucleotide sequence: TGTGCCAGCAGCCGCAAGTACCAACAGCGGTCCATCTACGAGCAGTACTTC. Its translation is CASSRKYQQRSIYEQYF.

The J gene is TRBJ2-3, the V gene TRBV5-1, with TRBD2 matching over 7 bases. The CDR3 has 16 residues. In germline, CDR1 is SGHRS, CDR2 YFSETQ. V gave up 4 bases and J gave up 2 bases; unmatched junction bases: 10. CDR3 region: CASSRGGGSTTDTQYF. CDR3 in DNA: TGCGCCAGCAGCCGAGGAGGCGGGAGTACCACAGATACGCAGTATTTT.

The chain joins TRBV5-1 to TRBJ2-5; D might be TRBD1 (5 bases). Trimming stripped 4 bases from V and 0 bases from J, with 13 bases between. The CDR3 runs to 15 residues. Germline CDR1 and CDR2: SGHRS and YFSETQ. The CDR3 spells CASSPTPGYQETQYF. The DNA for the CDR3 is TGCGCCAGCAGCCCTACCCCAGGGTACCAAGAGACCCAGTACTTC.

The J gene is TRBJ2-7, the V gene TRBV28; 10 nucleotides agree with TRBD1. Looked up from germline, CDR1 is MDHEN and CDR2 is SYDVKM. Germline trimming cut 4 bases from V and 5 bases from J; bases unmatched to any gene: 5. This CDR3 is 14 amino acids long. CDR3 sequence reads: CASSSGQGLDEQYF. The CDR3 DNA sequence: TGTGCCAGCAGTTCGGGACAGGGGCTAGACGAGCAGTACTTC.

The V and J genes are TRBV5-5 and TRBJ2-7; D might be TRBD1 (5 bases). CDR3 length: 15 amino acids. The germline CDR1 and CDR2 sequences are SGHKS and YYEKEE (reference sequence). Trimming removed 2 bases at V and 0 bases at J, with 12 bases between. CDR3 in DNA: TGTGCCAGCAGCTTTCTGGACACCCGCTCCTACGAGCAGTACTTC. Its protein is CASSFLDTRSYEQYF. Combining the CDR3 with reference TRBV5-5 and TRBJ2-7 gives the whole variable domain DAGVTQSPTHLIKTRGQQVTLRCSPISGHKSVSWYQQVLGQGPQFIFQYYEKEERGRGNFPDRFSARQFPNYSSELNVNALLLGDSALYLCASSFLDTRSYEQYFGPGTRLTVT.

V usage is TRBV2 and J usage is TRBJ2-5; possible D gene TRBD2, 5 bases. V was shortened by 2 bases and J by 1 base, with 11 bases between the two germline ends. CDR3 length: 15 amino acids. Germline V CDR1 and CDR2: SNHLY, FYNNEI. CDR3 nucleotide sequence: TGTGCCAGCAGTGAACAAGGAGGCCCCCAAGAGACCCAGTACTTC. This sequence encodes CASSEQGGPQETQYF.

The rearrangement links TRBV5-6 to TRBJ1-6, with a possible D match to TRBD1 (5 bases). V was shortened by 4 bases and J by 7 bases, with 15 bases between the two germline ends. CDR3 size: 15 residues. Germline V gene data show CDR1 as SGHDT and CDR2 as YYEEEE. The CDR3 bases are TGTGCCAGCAGCACTCAGGCAGGGTACAATTCACCCCTCCACTTT. Its translation: CASSTQAGYNSPLHF.

V usage is TRBV28 and J usage is TRBJ2-7; 8 nucleotides align to TRBD2. CDR3 length equals 14 residues. V was pared by 6 bases and J by 4 bases, with 8 bases of the junction left unmatched. Germline CDR1 is MDHEN and CDR2 is SYDVKM. CDR3 nucleotides: TGTGCCAGCAGACCCGGGGGGGTGGGTTACGAGCAGTACTTC. Its translation is CASRPGGVGYEQYF.

The V gene is TRBV4-1, the J gene TRBJ1-5; D remains ambiguous. The CDR3 is 12 residues long. V lost 2 bases to trimming and J lost 4 bases, with 3 bases between them. Per the germline V gene, CDR1 is MGHRA and CDR2 is YSYEKL. The DNA for the CDR3 is TGCGCCAGCAGCCAACCGAATCAGCCCCAGCATTTT. It encodes CASSQPNQPQHF.

This clone appeared once. This sequence joins TRBV7-8 and TRBJ1-5; D is possibly TRBD1 (6 bases). This CDR3 has 14 residues. Trimming left V 4 bases short and J 5 bases short, with 12 bases between. The germline V gene has CDR1 SGHVS and CDR2 FQNEAQ. CDR3 in amino acids: CASSSYEGDQPQHF. CDR3 in DNA: TGTGCCAGCAGCTCCTACGAGGGGGATCAGCCCCAGCATTTT. Combining the CDR3 with reference TRBV7-8 and TRBJ1-5 gives the whole variable domain GAGVSQSPRYKVAKRGQDVALRCDPISGHVSLFWYQQALGQGPEFLTYFQNEAQLDKSGLPSDRFFAERPEGSVSTLKIQRTQQEDSAVYLCASSSYEGDQPQHFGDGTRLSIL.